The sequence of this TCR beta chain was determined in a study of T cells expressing NK-cell markers. Study information: The TCR beta repertoires were obtained from sorted CD3+CD56+NKG2C+, CD3+CD56+NKG2C- and CD3+CD56-NKG2C+ T cells.

General study points: Also leading the CD3+CD56-NKG2C+ fraction in a handful of donors were these clonotypes.

No DNA is given; TCRdb re-called the 5' RACE reads and lists each CDR3 protein once. Recorded here are some 450,000 distinct CDR3 sequences; the top ten clones represent approximately 6.8%. CDR3 length equals 15 residues. The germline CDR1 and CDR2 sequences are MNHNS and SASEGT. Comment on this clonotype: Its antigen is unidentified.

The TCR originated in a woman aged 18-70 years in good health. Material for sequencing was blood T cells: a sorted CD56 or NKG2C T cell subset, CD4+ or CD8+ T cells, or bulk PBMC T cells (not recorded which). The V call is TRBV6-1, the J call TRBJ2-3; as DNA is missing, the TRBD2 call by TCRdb cannot be tested. The CDR3 reads CAGQVTSGQADTQYF.